These T cell receptor beta chains were read from a single sample in a study of T cells in Graves' hyperthyroidism and ophthalmopathy. TCRdb used MiXCR to reprocess the multiplex PCR reads, holding one entry per CDR3 protein. Among approximately 690,000 distinct CDR3 sequences listed, more than 12% were seen once. Material for sequencing was blood. Receptor source: a woman in her fifties or sixties with Graves' ophthalmopathy. CDR3s include the opening cysteine and the closing phenylalanine or tryptophan. D genes are given only for firm matches. The size field is filled for only some rows; it gives once, few, many or a size class.

TRBV7-2	TRBJ2-7	NA	many	TGTGCCAGCAGCCCCCCACCGAAACTGCTCCCGGGGCCTAGCTACGAGCAGTACTTC	CASSPPPKLLPGPSYEQYF
TRBV20-1	TRBJ2-7	TRBD1	many	TGCAGTGCTAGCTCCCCAGGGGGCTACGAGCAGTACTTC	CSASSPGGYEQYF
TRBV12-3/TRBV12-4	TRBJ1-1	NA	many	TGTGCCAGCAGCTTCCTCCGGAGGGGTAACACTGAAGCTTTCTTT	CASSFLRRGNTEAFF
TRBV5-8	TRBJ2-7	NA	NA	TGTGCCAGCAGCTTGGGAGGGAGCCTGGGCGAGCAGTACTTC	CASSLGGSLGEQYF
TRBV11-2	TRBJ1-2	TRBD1	NA	TGTGCCAGCAGCCAGACGGGACAGTATAATTATGGCTACACCTTC	CASSQTGQYNYGYTF
TRBV5-1	TRBJ2-6	TRBD2	few	TGCGCCAGCAGCGGGACTAGCGAGAAGTCTGGGGCCAACGTCCTGACTTTC	CASSGTSEKSGANVLTF
TRBV9	TRBJ1-4	NA	once	TGTGCCAGCAGCGCGGGTTGGGCAAATGAAAAACTGTTTTTT	CASSAGWANEKLFF
TRBV12-3/TRBV12-4	TRBJ1-3	TRBD1	many	TGTGCCAGCAGTCGTGACAGGGTTGGAAACACCATATATTTT	CASSRDRVGNTIYF
TRBV6-2/TRBV6-3	TRBJ2-1	TRBD2	NA	TGTGCCAGCAGAGAGAGCGGGAGGACGGGCAATGAGCAGTTCTTC	CASRESGRTGNEQFF
TRBV7-9	TRBJ2-5	TRBD2	many	TGTGCCAGCAGCGCAGACCGGACTAGCGGGACGGTGGAGACCCAGTACTTC	CASSADRTSGTVETQYF
TRBV6-5	TRBJ1-5	NA	many	TGTGCCAGCAGTTACAGTGGGCGCGGTCAGCCCCAGCATTTT	CASSYSGRGQPQHF
TRBV5-6	TRBJ2-3	TRBD2	NA	TGTGCCAGCAGCCCTAGCGGGATCATCACAGATACGCAGTATTTT	CASSPSGIITDTQYF
TRBV9	TRBJ2-1	TRBD2	many	TGTGCCAGCAGCACCAGCGGGGACTCCTACAATGAGCAGTTCTTC	CASSTSGDSYNEQFF
TRBV4-3	TRBJ2-1	NA	NA	TGCGCCAGCAGCCAAGTGGCAGCCGAGGGCTCCTACAATGAGCAGTTCTTC	CASSQVAAEGSYNEQFF
TRBV20-1	TRBJ2-3	NA	many	TGCAGTGCTAGCGGGAGAGTGGATACGCAGTATTTT	CSASGRVDTQYF
TRBV4-2	TRBJ1-5	NA	NA	TGTGCCAGCAGCCAAGGGGTAAATAGCAATCAGCCCCAGCATTTT	CASSQGVNSNQPQHF
TRBV3-1	TRBJ2-4	NA	many	TGTGCCAGCAGCAAAACCGCTTTGATTGGACGATTTCAGTACTTC	CASSKTALIGRFQYF
TRBV30	TRBJ1-5	NA	few	TGTGCCTGGAGTGTAAGTGGCAATCAGCCCCAGCATTTT	CAWSVSGNQPQHF
TRBV2	TRBJ1-5	NA	many	TGTGCCAGCAGTGACCAGGCCGGGGCCAGCAATCAGCCCCAGCATTTT	CASSDQAGASNQPQHF
TRBV27	TRBJ1-2	NA	few	TGTGCCAGCAGTTTAAAGGGGCGTGGGGGGTTCACCTTC	CASSLKGRGGFTF
TRBV20-1	TRBJ2-3	NA	many	TGCAGTGCTCCGGAAGGGTTTACAGATACGCAGTATTTT	CSAPEGFTDTQYF
TRBV6-2/TRBV6-3	TRBJ2-7	NA	few	TGTGCCAGCAGTTACTTGGGACGGGGGCCCTACGAGCAGTACTTC	CASSYLGRGPYEQYF
TRBV19	TRBJ2-3	TRBD1	many	TGTGCCAGTAGTGCCCCGGGACAGGGCACAGATACGCAGTATTTT	CASSAPGQGTDTQYF
TRBV5-1	TRBJ2-1	NA	few	TGCGCCAGCAGCCGGGTAGGGGGCTCCTACAATGAGCAGTTCTTC	CASSRVGGSYNEQFF
TRBV9	TRBJ2-2	NA	few	TGTGCCAGCAGCACGGGACCCAGGAACACCGGGGAGCTGTTTTTT	CASSTGPRNTGELFF
TRBV29-1	TRBJ2-3	NA	NA	TGCAGCGTTTTACAGGGTCCAGGAGATACGCAGTATTTT	CSVLQGPGDTQYF
TRBV12-3/TRBV12-4	TRBJ1-1	NA	many	TGTGCCAGCAGTTTACCTCCGGGGGACGCTGAAGCTTTCTTT	CASSLPPGDAEAFF
TRBV11-3	TRBJ2-1	NA	many	TGTGCCAGCAGCTTAGATCCCCGGACTGAGCAGTTCTTC	CASSLDPRTEQFF
TRBV5-1	TRBJ2-4	NA	NA	TGCGCCAGCAGCTCGACGGGACTCTTAGCCAAAAACATTCAGTACTTC	CASSSTGLLAKNIQYF
TRBV2	TRBJ2-1	TRBD1	many	TGTGCCAGCAGTGAATCCAGGGGGCCCTACAATGAGCAGTTCTTC	CASSESRGPYNEQFF
TRBV12-3/TRBV12-4	TRBJ2-5	NA	many	TGTGCCAGTGTACTACTAGTCGGGGAGACCCAGTACTTC	CASVLLVGETQYF
TRBV4-1	TRBJ1-5	NA	few	TGCGCCAGCAGCCAATTCTCGGGAGGTCAGCCCCAGCATTTT	CASSQFSGGQPQHF
TRBV6-2/TRBV6-3	TRBJ2-1	NA	few	TGTGCCAGCAGTTACTGGGAGATCCGCCGGAATGAGCAGTTCTTC	CASSYWEIRRNEQFF
TRBV12-3/TRBV12-4	TRBJ2-7	NA	many	TGTGCCAGCAGTTTAAGGGGGGCGCTGTACGAGCAGTACTTC	CASSLRGALYEQYF
TRBV18	TRBJ1-1	NA	many	TGTGCCAGCTCACGTACAGGGCAGGACACTGAAGCTTTCTTT	CASSRTGQDTEAFF
TRBV6-9	TRBJ2-2	TRBD2	NA	TGTGCCAGCAGTTTGGGACTAGCGGGATCAAGCGGGGAGCTGTTTTTT	CASSLGLAGSSGELFF
TRBV6-1	TRBJ1-6	NA	NA	TGTGCCAGCAATACAGGTGGCTCCTATAATTCACCCCTCCACTTT	CASNTGGSYNSPLHF
TRBV12-3/TRBV12-4	TRBJ2-5	NA	few	TGTGCCAGCAGTGGAGAGAGGTACCAAGAGACCCAGTACTTC	CASSGERYQETQYF
TRBV5-1	TRBJ2-1	TRBD2	few	TGCGCCAGCAGGACTAGCGTCTACAATGAGCAGTTCTTC	CASRTSVYNEQFF
TRBV3-1	TRBJ1-1	TRBD1	many	TGTGCCAGCAGGCGGACCGGACAGGGCGAAGCTTTCTTT	CASRRTGQGEAFF
TRBV10-3	TRBJ2-1	TRBD2	many	TGTGCCATCAGTGGGGGACTACAAATCTACAATGAGCAGTTCTTC	CAISGGLQIYNEQFF
TRBV29-1	TRBJ2-3	NA	few	TGCAGCGTGGGGCCGGGACCCCTGGGGGTCGATACGCAGTATTTT	CSVGPGPLGVDTQYF
TRBV7-9	TRBJ2-5	NA	many	TGTGCCAGTACCGTACAAGAGACCCAGTACTTC	CASTVQETQYF
TRBV29-1	TRBJ1-1	NA	many	TGCAGCGTTGTTCCTAAGAACACTGAAGCTTTCTTT	CSVVPKNTEAFF
TRBV7-2	TRBJ2-6	NA	many	TGTGCCAGCAGCATGCGGACGGCTGGCTCAGCTGGGGCCAACGTCCTGACTTTC	CASSMRTAGSAGANVLTF
TRBV28	TRBJ2-4	TRBD2	few	TGTGCCAGCGGCGGACTAGCTCACAAAAACATTCAGTACTTC	CASGGLAHKNIQYF
TRBV7-3	TRBJ2-3	NA	many	TGTGCCAGCAGCTTAAACCGGCCAGATACGCAGTATTTT	CASSLNRPDTQYF
TRBV19	TRBJ1-4	NA	NA	TGTGCCAGTAGTTGGTCGACTTCCTTGCTTGAAAAACTGTTTTTT	CASSWSTSLLEKLFF
TRBV12-3/TRBV12-4	TRBJ2-5	NA	many	TGTGCCAGCGTTTCCGGCCTCCGTGAGACCCAGTACTTC	CASVSGLRETQYF
TRBV12-3/TRBV12-4	TRBJ2-7	NA	many	TGTGCCAGCAGTTTTGGGGGTCCAACCTACGAGCAGTACTTC	CASSFGGPTYEQYF
TRBV5-1	TRBJ1-4	NA	few	TGCGCCAGCAGCTTGTCTCGGCAGATTAATGAAAAACTGTTTTTT	CASSLSRQINEKLFF
TRBV12-3/TRBV12-4	TRBJ1-1	NA	many	TGTGCCAGCAGGGCCTTTGGAGGGACTGAAGCTTTCTTT	CASRAFGGTEAFF
TRBV6-2/TRBV6-3	TRBJ2-5	NA	many	TGTGCCAGCAGTCCAGCGGGTTTCCAAGAGACCCAGTACTTC	CASSPAGFQETQYF
TRBV2	TRBJ2-5	TRBD1	many	TGTGCCAGCAGTGGCCCCCTTCGACCCGGACAGGGAGACCAAGAGACCCAGTACTTC	CASSGPLRPGQGDQETQYF